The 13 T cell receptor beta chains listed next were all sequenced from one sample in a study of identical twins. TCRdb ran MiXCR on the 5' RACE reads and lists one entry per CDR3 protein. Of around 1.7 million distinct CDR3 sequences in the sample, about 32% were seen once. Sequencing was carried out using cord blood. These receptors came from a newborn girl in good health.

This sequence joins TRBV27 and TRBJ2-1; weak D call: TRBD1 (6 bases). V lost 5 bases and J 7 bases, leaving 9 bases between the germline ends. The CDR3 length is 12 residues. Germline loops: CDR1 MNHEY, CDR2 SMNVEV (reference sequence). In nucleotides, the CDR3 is TGTGCCAGCAGTACCGGGACAAATGAGCAGTTCTTC. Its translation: CASSTGTNEQFF.

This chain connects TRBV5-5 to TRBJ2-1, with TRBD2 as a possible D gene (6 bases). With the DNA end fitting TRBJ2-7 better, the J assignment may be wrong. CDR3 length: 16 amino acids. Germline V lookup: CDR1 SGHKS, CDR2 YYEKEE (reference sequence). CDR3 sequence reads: CASSLGPAASANEQYF. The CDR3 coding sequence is TGTGCCAGCAGCTTGGGGCCCGCAGCTAGCGCCAATGAGCAGTACTTC.

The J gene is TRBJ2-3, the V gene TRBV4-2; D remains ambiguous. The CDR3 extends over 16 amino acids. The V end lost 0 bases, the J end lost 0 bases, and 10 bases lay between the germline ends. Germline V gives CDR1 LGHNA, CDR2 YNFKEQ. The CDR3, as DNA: TGTGCCAGCAGCCAAGATCTTGGCCTTAGCACAGATACGCAGTATTTT. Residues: CASSQDLGLSTDTQYF.

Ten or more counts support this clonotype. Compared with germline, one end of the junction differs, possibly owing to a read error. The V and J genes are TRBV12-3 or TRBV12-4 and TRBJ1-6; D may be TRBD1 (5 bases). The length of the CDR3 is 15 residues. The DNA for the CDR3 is TGTGCCAGCAGCTTAGACAGCTCCTATAATTCACCCCTCCACTTT. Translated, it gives CASSLDSSYNSPLHF.

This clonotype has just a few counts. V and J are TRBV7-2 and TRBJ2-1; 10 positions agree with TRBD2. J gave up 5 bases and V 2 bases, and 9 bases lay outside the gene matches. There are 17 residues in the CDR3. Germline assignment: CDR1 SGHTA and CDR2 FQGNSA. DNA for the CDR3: TGTGCCAGCAGCTTATTGGCCTGGACTAGCGGCCACAATGAGCAGTTCTTC. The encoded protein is CASSLLAWTSGHNEQFF.

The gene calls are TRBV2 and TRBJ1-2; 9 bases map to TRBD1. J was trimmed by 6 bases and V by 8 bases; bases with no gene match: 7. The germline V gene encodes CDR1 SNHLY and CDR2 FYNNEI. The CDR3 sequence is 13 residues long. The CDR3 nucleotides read TGTGCCAGCCGGGACAGGGAGAGGGATGGCTACACCTTC. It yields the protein CASRDRERDGYTF.

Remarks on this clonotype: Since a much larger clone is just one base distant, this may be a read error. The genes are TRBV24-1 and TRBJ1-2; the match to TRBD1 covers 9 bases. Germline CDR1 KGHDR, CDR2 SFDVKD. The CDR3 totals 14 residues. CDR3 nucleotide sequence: TGTGCCACCAGTGGAGGGACAGGGAACTATGGCTGCACCTTC. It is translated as CATSGGTGNYGCTF.

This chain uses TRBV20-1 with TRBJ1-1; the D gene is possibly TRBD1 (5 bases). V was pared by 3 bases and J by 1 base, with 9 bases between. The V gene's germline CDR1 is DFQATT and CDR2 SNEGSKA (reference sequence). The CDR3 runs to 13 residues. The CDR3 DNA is TGCAGTGCTAGTGGGGGGGAGAACACTGAAGCTTTCTTT. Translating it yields CSASGGENTEAFF.

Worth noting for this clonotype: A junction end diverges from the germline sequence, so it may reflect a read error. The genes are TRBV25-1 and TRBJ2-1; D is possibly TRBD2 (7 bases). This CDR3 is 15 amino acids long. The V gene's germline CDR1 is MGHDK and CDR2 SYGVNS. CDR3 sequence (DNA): TGTGCCAGCAGCTGGGGGGCGGGAGTGGTCAATGAGCAGGTCTTC. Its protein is CASSWGAGVVNEQVF.

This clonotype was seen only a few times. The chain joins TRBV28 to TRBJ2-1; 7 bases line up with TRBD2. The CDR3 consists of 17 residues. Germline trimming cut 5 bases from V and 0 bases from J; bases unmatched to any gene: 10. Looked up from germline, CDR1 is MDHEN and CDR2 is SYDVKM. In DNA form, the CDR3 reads TGTGCCAGCAGTCCGCTTAGCGGGCAGAGCTCCTACAATGAGCAGTTCTTC. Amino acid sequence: CASSPLSGQSSYNEQFF.

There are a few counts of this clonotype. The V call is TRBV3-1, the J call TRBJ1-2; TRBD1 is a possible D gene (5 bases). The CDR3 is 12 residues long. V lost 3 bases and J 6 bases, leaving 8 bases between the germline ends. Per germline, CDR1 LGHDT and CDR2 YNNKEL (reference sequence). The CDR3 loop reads CASSHGGDGYTF. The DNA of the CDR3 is TGTGCCAGCAGCCATGGGGGAGATGGCTACACCTTC.

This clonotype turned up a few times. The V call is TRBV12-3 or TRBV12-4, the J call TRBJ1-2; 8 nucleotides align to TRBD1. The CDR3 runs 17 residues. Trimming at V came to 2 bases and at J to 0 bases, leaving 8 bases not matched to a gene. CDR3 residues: CASSLRQGTWANYGYTF. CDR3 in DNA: TGTGCCAGCAGTTTAAGACAGGGGACGTGGGCTAACTATGGCTACACCTTC.

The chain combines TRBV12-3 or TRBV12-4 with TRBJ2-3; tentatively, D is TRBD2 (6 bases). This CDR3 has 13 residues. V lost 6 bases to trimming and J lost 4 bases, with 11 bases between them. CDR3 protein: CASRFSGPDTQYF. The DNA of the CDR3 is TGTGCCAGCAGATTTAGCGGTCCAGATACGCAGTATTTT.